Each of the 13 T cell receptor beta chains below was sequenced from the same sample in a study of T cell responses to AZD1222 COVID-19 vaccine. Profiling relied on immunoSEQ multiplex PCR, and the TCRdb table lists in-frame clones only, not all of them. The sample carries approximately 220,000 clones, more than 85% recorded once. The source was peripheral blood, collected on day 0 of MenACWY control vaccination. Receptors originate from an adult in good health.

The rearrangement links TRBV6-5 to TRBJ1-3; no definite D call. There are 15 residues in the CDR3. Germline values: CDR1 MNHEY, CDR2 SVGAGI. V was pared by 2 bases and J by 3 bases, with 11 bases between. In DNA form, the CDR3 reads TGTGCCAGCAGTTACCGGGCGGTTTATGGAAACACCATATATTTT. It is translated as CASSYRAVYGNTIYF.

The rearrangement links TRBV3-1 (or the pseudogene TRBV3-2) to TRBJ1-1; D call uncertain. CDR3 length equals 14 residues. Trimming removed 0 bases at V and 1 base at J, with 6 bases between. CDR1 and CDR2 from the germline V gene are LGHDT and YNNKEL (reference sequence). The CDR3 region has the DNA TGTGCCAGCAGCCAAGACCTCCCGAACACTGAAGCTTTCTTT. Its protein is CASSQDLPNTEAFF.

The chain has TRBV6-2 or TRBV6-3 and TRBJ1-1; a weak D match, TRBD1 (5 bases). Germline CDR1 is MNHEY and CDR2 is SVGEGT. The CDR3 length is 15 residues. The V gene lost 6 bases and the J gene lost 6 bases, with 20 bases spanning the gap. This chain's CDR3 is CASSKGWTPGAEAFF. The CDR3 coding sequence is TGTGCCAGCAGCAAGGGGTGGACACCGGGGGCTGAAGCTTTCTTT.

V gene TRBV18 combines with J gene TRBJ1-1; D is uncertain. Germline V lookup: CDR1 KGHSH, CDR2 LQKENI. This CDR3 region has 16 residues. V lost 2 bases, J lost 0 bases, and 13 bases lay in between. CDR3 DNA: TGTGCCAGCTCACCAAGGAAGCTGGGGATGAACACTGAAGCTTTCTTT. This translates into CASSPRKLGMNTEAFF.

This chain connects TRBV19 to TRBJ1-5, with 9 bases lining up with TRBD1. The CDR3 runs to 16 residues. CDR1 is LNHDA and CDR2 is SQIVND in the germline V gene (reference sequence). V shed 4 bases and J 7 bases; nucleotides not matched to a gene: 11. This CDR3 reads CASSTTGGTLGQPQHF. CDR3 in DNA: TGTGCCAGTAGTACGACAGGGGGAACCTTAGGGCAGCCCCAGCATTTT.

The chain joins TRBV18 to TRBJ2-6; D is uncertain. Trimming cost V 4 bases and J 4 bases, with 14 bases left between them. Per the germline V gene, CDR1 is KGHSH and CDR2 is LQKENI. The CDR3 contains 16 residues. CDR3 sequence reads: CASSRASTLGANVLTF. Here the CDR3 DNA reads TGTGCCAGCTCACGTGCTTCCACCTTGGGGGCCAACGTCCTGACTTTC.

This clone was observed a few times. The junction departs from germline at one end; a sequencing error may be responsible. The chain employs TRBV12-5 and TRBJ2-1, with TRBD2 as a possible D gene (6 bases). The CDR3 runs 11 residues. Germline V gives CDR1 LGHNT, CDR2 FRNRAP. The CDR3 region is CASGSGSWRVF. For the CDR3, the DNA is TGTGCTAGTGGTTCCGGGTCTTGGAGGGTCTTC.

The rearrangement links TRBV3-1 (or the pseudogene TRBV3-2) to TRBJ1-3; maybe TRBD1 (6 bases). The CDR3 consists of 14 residues. V gave up 3 bases and J gave up 3 bases, with 9 bases separating them. In germline, CDR1 is LGHDT, CDR2 YNNKEL (reference sequence). The CDR3, as DNA: TGTGCCAGCAGCCACACAGGGTTTGGAAACACCATATATTTT. Its translation is CASSHTGFGNTIYF.

V and J are TRBV7-3 and TRBJ2-2; D perhaps matches TRBD2 (7 bases). Germline CDR1 is SGHTA and CDR2 is FQGTGA. The CDR3 totals 16 residues. V was shortened by 5 bases and J by 5 bases, with 18 bases between the two germline ends. Here the CDR3 reads CASSPPLGGQTGELFF. The CDR3 DNA reads TGTGCCAGCAGCCCCCCATTGGGGGGGCAAACCGGGGAGCTGTTTTTT.

The rearrangement uses TRBV12-5 and TRBJ1-3, with D possibly TRBD1 on 6 matching bases. Germline V gene sequence: CDR1 LGHNT, CDR2 FRNRAP. The CDR3 has 16 amino acids. With 1 base removed from V and 1 base from J, the gap between germline ends came to 11 bases. The CDR3 nucleotides read TGTGCTAGTGGTTTGGGTCAGGGGATTTCTGGAAACACCATATATTTT. This sequence encodes CASGLGQGISGNTIYF.

The chain has TRBV7-2 and TRBJ2-5; D may be TRBD1 (6 bases). V lost 2 bases, J lost 3 bases, and 10 bases lay in between. The CDR3 has 14 residues. Germline V gene lookup returns CDR1 SGHTA and CDR2 FQGNSA. CDR3 sequence: CASSLRTVKETQYF. The CDR3 DNA follows: TGTGCCAGCAGCTTAAGGACAGTAAAAGAGACCCAGTACTTC.

This clone occurred a few times. The chain links TRBV29-1 to TRBJ1-1; the D is unclear. Trimming shortened V by 5 bases and J by 1 base, and 11 bases separated the two germline ends. Germline CDR1 is SQVTM and CDR2 is ANQGSEA. CDR3 length equals 13 residues. CDR3 region: CSVSMSRNTEAFF. For the CDR3, the DNA is TGCAGCGTTTCTATGTCGAGGAACACTGAAGCTTTCTTT.

V is TRBV7-9 and J is TRBJ1-2; D remains unclear. Germline CDR1 reads SEHNR; CDR2 reads FQNEAQ (reference sequence). The CDR3 covers 12 residues. V dropped 1 base and J dropped 6 bases, with 6 bases sitting between them. The CDR3 DNA reads as TGTGCCAGCAGCTTAGATGGGGATGGCTACACCTTC. It yields the protein CASSLDGDGYTF.